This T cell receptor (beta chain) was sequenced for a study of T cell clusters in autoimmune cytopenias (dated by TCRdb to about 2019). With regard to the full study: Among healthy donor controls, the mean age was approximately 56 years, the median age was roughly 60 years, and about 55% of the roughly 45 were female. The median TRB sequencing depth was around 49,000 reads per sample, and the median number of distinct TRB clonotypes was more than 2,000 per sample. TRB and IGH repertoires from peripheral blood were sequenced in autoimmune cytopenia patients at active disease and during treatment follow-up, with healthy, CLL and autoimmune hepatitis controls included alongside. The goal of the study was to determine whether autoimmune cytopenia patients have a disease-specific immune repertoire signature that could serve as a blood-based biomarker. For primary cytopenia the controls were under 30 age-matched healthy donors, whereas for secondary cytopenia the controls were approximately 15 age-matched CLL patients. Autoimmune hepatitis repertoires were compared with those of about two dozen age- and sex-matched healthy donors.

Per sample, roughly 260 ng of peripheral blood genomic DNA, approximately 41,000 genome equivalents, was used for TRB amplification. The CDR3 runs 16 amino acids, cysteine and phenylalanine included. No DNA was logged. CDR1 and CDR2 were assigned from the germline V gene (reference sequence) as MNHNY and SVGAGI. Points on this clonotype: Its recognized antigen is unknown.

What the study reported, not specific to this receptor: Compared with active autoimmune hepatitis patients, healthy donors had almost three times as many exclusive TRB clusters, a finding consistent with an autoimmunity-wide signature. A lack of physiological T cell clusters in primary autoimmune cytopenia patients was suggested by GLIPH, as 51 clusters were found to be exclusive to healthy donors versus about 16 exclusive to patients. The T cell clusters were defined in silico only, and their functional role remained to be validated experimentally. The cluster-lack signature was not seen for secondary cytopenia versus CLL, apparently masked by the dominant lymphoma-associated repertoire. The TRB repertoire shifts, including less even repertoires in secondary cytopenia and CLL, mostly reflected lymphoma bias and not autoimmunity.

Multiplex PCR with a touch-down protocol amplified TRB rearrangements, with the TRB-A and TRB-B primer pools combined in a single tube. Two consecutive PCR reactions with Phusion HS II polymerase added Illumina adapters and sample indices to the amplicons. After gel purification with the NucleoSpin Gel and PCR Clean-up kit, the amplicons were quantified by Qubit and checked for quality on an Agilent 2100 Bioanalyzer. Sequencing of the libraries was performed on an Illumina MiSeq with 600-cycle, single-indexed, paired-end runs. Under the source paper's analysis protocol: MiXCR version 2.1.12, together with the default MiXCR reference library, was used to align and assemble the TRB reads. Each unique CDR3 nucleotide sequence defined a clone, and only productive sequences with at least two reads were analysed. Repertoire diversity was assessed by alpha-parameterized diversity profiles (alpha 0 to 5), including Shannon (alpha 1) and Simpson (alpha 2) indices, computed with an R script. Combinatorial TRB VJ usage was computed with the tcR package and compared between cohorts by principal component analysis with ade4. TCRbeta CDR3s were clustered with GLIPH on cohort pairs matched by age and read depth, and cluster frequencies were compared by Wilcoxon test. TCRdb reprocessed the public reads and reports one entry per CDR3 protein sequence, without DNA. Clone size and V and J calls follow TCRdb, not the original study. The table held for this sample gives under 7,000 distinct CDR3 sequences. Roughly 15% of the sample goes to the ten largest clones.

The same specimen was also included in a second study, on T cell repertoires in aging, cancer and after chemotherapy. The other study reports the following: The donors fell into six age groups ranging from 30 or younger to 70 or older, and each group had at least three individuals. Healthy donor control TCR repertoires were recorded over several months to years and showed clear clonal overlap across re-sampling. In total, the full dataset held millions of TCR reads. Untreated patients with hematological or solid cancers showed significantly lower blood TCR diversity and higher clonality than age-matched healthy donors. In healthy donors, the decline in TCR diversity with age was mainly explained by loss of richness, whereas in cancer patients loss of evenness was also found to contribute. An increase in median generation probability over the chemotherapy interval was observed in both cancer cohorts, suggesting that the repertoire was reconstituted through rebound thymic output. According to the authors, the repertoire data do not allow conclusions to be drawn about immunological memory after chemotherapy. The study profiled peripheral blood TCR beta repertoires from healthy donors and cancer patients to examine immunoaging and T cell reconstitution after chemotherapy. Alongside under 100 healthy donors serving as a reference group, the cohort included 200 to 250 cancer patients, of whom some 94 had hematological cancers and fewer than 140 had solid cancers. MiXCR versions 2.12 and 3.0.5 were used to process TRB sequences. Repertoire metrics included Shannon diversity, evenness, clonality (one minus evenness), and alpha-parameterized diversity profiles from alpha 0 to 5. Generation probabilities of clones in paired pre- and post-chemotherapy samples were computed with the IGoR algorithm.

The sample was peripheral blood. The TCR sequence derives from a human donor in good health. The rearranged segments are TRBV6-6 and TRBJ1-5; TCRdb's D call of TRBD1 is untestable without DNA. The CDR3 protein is CASSYPDRGAGQPQHF.